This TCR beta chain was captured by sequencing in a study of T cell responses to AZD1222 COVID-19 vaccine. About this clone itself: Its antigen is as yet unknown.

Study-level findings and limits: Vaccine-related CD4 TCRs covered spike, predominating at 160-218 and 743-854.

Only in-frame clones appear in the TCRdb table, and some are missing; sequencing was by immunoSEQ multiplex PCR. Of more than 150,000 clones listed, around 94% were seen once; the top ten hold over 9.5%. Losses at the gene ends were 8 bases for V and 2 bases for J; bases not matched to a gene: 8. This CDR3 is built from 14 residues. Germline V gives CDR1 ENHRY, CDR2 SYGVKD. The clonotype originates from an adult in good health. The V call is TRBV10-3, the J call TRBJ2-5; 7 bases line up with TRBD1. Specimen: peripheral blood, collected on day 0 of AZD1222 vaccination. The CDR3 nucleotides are TGTGCCATCCGACAGGGCTGGGATCAAGAGACCCAGTACTTC. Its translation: CAIRQGWDQETQYF.